The 10 T cell receptor beta chains below were found in one sample sequenced in a study of brain metastases from non-small cell lung cancer. Only in-frame clones appear in the TCRdb table, and some are missing; sequencing was by immunoSEQ multiplex PCR. The sample shows roughly 2,500 clones, roughly 90% of them seen only once. Input material: primary lung tumor tissue. These receptors originate from a donor older than 35 with non-small cell lung cancer.

V gene TRBV2 combines with J gene TRBJ2-5; 8 bases match TRBD1. The CDR3 is made up of 13 amino acids. Unmatched junction bases numbered 7, after V lost 8 bases and J lost 5 bases. The germline gives CDR1 SNHLY, CDR2 FYNNEI. CDR3 nucleotide sequence: TGTGCCAGCCTAGGACAGGGTCGGGAGACCCAGTACTTC. Amino acid sequence: CASLGQGRETQYF.

The rearrangement joins TRBV5-1 to TRBJ1-1; a possible D gene is TRBD1 (6 bases). There are 15 residues in the CDR3. V lost 1 base and J 1 base, leaving 11 bases between the germline ends. CDR1 SGHRS and CDR2 YFSETQ come from the germline V gene. The CDR3 nucleotides read TGCGCCAGCAGCTTGCAGGGGCGGGGGAACACTGAAGCTTTCTTT. It translates to CASSLQGRGNTEAFF. The variable domain in full, completed from reference TRBV5-1 and TRBJ1-1, reads KAGVTQTPRYLIKTRGQQVTLSCSPISGHRSVSWYQQTPGQGLQFLFEYFSETQRNKGNFPGRFSGRQFSNSRSEMNVSTLELGDSALYLCASSLQGRGNTEAFFGQGTRLTVV.

The DNA for the CDR3 is TGTGCCAGCAGCTTAGACCTCGGCGGTGAAGTTGAGCAGTACTTC. Amino acid sequence: CASSLDLGGEVEQYF. The chain carries TRBV7-8 and TRBJ2-7, with D unresolved. Germline CDR1 SGHVS, CDR2 FQNEAQ. This CDR3 has 15 residues. Trimming cost V 1 base and J 7 bases, with 17 bases left between them.

This rearrangement joins TRBV6-2 or TRBV6-3 to TRBJ2-4; 8 bases are shared with TRBD2. Germline V CDR1 and CDR2: MNHEY, SVGEGT. CDR3 length equals 16 residues. Germline trimming cut 0 bases from V and 5 bases from J; bases unmatched to any gene: 6. As DNA, the CDR3 is TGTGCCAGCAGTTACTCAAGAGCGGGGGCCGAAAACATTCAGTACTTC. Translated, it gives CASSYSRAGAENIQYF.

Notes on this clone: Relative to the germline gene, one junction end is altered; a read error may explain this. The chain employs TRBV6-4 and TRBJ1-1, with a possible D match to TRBD1 (5 bases). CDR3 length: 13 residues. Germline-derived CDR1 and CDR2 are MRHNA and SNTAGT. The CDR3 bases are TGTGCCAGCAGGCAGGGAGAGAACACTGAAGCTTTTTTT. This gives the protein CASRQGENTEAFF.

The V and J genes are TRBV12-3 or TRBV12-4 and TRBJ2-5, with D unclear. The CDR3 loop spans 12 amino acids. Trimming took off 6 bases at V and 4 bases at J, with 9 bases between the two ends. CDR3 amino acids: CASSPMGETQYF. CDR3 nucleotides: TGTGCCAGCAGCCCCATGGGAGAGACCCAGTACTTC.

The rearrangement uses TRBV7-9 and TRBJ1-2, with 8 bases lining up with TRBD1. This CDR3 contains 15 residues. The V and J ends lost 1 base and 6 bases, in that order; junction bases with no gene match: 7. In germline, CDR1 is SEHNR, CDR2 FQNEAQ (reference sequence). CDR3 DNA sequence: TGTGCCAGCAGCTTAGGCGGGCAGGGGGCAAATGGCTACACCTTC. Translated: CASSLGGQGANGYTF.

The V gene is TRBV10-3, the J gene TRBJ1-3; D ambiguous. Deletions cut 7 bases from V and 2 bases from J, with 6 bases between. CDR3 length: 12 amino acids. Per the germline V gene, CDR1 is ENHRY and CDR2 is SYGVKD. CDR3 loop: CAITAAGNTIYF. CDR3 nucleotide sequence: TGTGCCATCACGGCGGCTGGAAACACCATATATTTT.

V gene TRBV11-1 combines with J gene TRBJ2-3; D not resolved. Trimming left V 5 bases short and J 5 bases short, with 8 bases between. This CDR3 spans 12 amino acids. Per germline, CDR1 SGHAT and CDR2 FQDESV (reference sequence). CDR3 in DNA: TGTGCCAGCAGCGACCCGCGAGATACGCAGTATTTT. Translating gives CASSDPRDTQYF.

The chain couples TRBV19 to TRBJ1-2; the match to TRBD1 covers 7 bases. The CDR3 is made up of 14 amino acids. CDR1 is LNHDA and CDR2 is SQIVND in the germline V gene (reference sequence). V shed 6 bases, J shed 1 base, and the junction held 5 bases outside the gene matches. CDR3 region: CASSVTGINYGYTF. CDR3 coding DNA: TGTGCCAGTAGCGTGACAGGGATTAACTATGGCTACACCTTC.